These 30 T cell receptor beta chains share one sample of origin, sequenced in a study of beta chain features in type 1 diabetes. cDNA synthesis used the whole RNA isolate, giving expressed TCRB sequences. The data were produced by immunoSEQ multiplex PCR, yet TCRdb's version contains in-frame clones alone and is incomplete. Of 300,000 to 350,000 clones in the sample, approximately 15% were seen once. Overall study results and limits: Among patients with Type 1 diabetes, TCRB CDR3s were moderately but significantly shorter in every one of the four CD4+ subsets.

These receptors' antigens are unknown. The sequenced sample consisted of naive CD4+ T cells from blood. Source of these receptors: a woman aged 18-29 years with type 1 diabetes.

This clone has more than one count but fewer than ten. CDR3 sequence: CASSYSGAGELFF. The CDR3 DNA sequence: TGTGCCAGCAGCTACTCAGGGGCCGGGGAGCTGTTTTTT. The chain has TRBV11-3 and TRBJ2-2, with a possible D match to TRBD1 (6 bases). V was trimmed by 4 bases and J by 6 bases, leaving 9 bases between them. CDR3 length equals 13 residues. Germline CDR1 SGHNT, CDR2 YENEEA.

This clone came up a few times. This chain uses TRBV6-1 with TRBJ2-3; D not resolved. Germline V lookup: CDR1 MNHNS, CDR2 SASEGT. V was shortened by 6 bases and J by 2 bases, with 6 bases between the two germline ends. The CDR3 is made up of 12 amino acids. The CDR3 reads CASSDFTDTQYF. The DNA of the CDR3 is TGTGCCAGCAGCGACTTCACAGATACGCAGTATTTT.

The chain is built from TRBV7-9 and TRBJ1-1; no definite D call. Germline-derived CDR1 and CDR2 are SEHNR and FQNEAQ (reference sequence). This CDR3 region has 12 residues. V gave up 2 bases and J gave up 6 bases, with 7 bases separating them. The CDR3 region is CASSLSYAEAFF. The CDR3, as DNA: TGTGCCAGCAGCTTATCTTATGCTGAAGCTTTCTTT.

This clone was found a few times. This chain connects TRBV18 to TRBJ1-1; D is possibly TRBD1 (5 bases). The germline CDR1 and CDR2 sequences are KGHSH and LQKENI. This CDR3 spans 14 amino acids. V was trimmed by 0 bases and J by 6 bases, leaving 11 bases between them. The chain's CDR3 is CASSPPGRRAEAFF. As DNA, the CDR3 is TGTGCCAGCTCACCACCGGGACGGAGGGCTGAAGCTTTCTTT.

This chain joins TRBV11-2 and TRBJ2-3; D is uncertain. Germline assignment: CDR1 SGHAT and CDR2 FQNNGV. V was cut by 1 base and J by 10 bases, with 9 bases left in between. This CDR3 has 12 residues. The CDR3 protein is CASSLVREAQYF. CDR3 DNA sequence: TGTGCCAGCAGCTTAGTGCGAGAGGCGCAGTATTTT. The complete variable domain, with remaining parts taken from reference TRBV11-2 and TRBJ2-3, reads EAGVAQSPRYKIIEKRQSVAFWCNPISGHATLYWYQQILGQGPKLLIQFQNNGVVDDSQLPKDRFSAERLKGVDSTLKIQPAKLEDSAVYLCASSLVREAQYFGPGTRLTVL.

The chain combines TRBV7-2 with TRBJ1-1, with TRBD1 as a possible D gene (5 bases). The V gene's germline CDR1 is SGHTA and CDR2 FQGNSA. CDR3 size: 14 residues. Between the trimmed V and J ends, which lost 0 bases and 1 base, there was a span of 6 bases. The CDR3 loop is CASSLAGQNTEAFF. Written as DNA, the CDR3 is TGTGCCAGCAGCTTAGCCGGACAGAACACTGAAGCTTTCTTT.

The chain couples TRBV7-2 to TRBJ1-5; possible D gene TRBD1, 6 bases. The CDR3 has 13 residues. V lost 2 bases and J lost 4, with 6 bases in between. The germline gives CDR1 SGHTA, CDR2 FQGNSA. The CDR3 DNA reads TGTGCCAGCAGCTTACAGGGGAATCAGCCCCAGCATTTT. Residues: CASSLQGNQPQHF.

The gene calls are TRBV5-6 and TRBJ2-5; TRBD1 matches 8 bases. CDR3 length: 18 residues. Per germline, CDR1 SGHDT and CDR2 YYEEEE. J gave up 3 bases and V 0 bases, and 13 bases lay outside the gene matches. CDR3 coding DNA: TGTGCCAGCAGCTTGGGGCCTAACCAGGGGGCGCGGGAAGAGACCCAGTACTTC. Its translation is CASSLGPNQGAREETQYF.

The V and J genes are TRBV5-6 and TRBJ2-2; D call uncertain. The CDR3 loop spans 15 amino acids. V lost 1 base and J lost 6, with 13 bases in between. Germline CDR1 is SGHDT and CDR2 is YYEEEE. The CDR3 loop is CASSLSSAAAGELFF. The DNA for the CDR3 is TGTGCCAGCAGCTTGTCAAGCGCAGCAGCCGGGGAGCTGTTTTTT.

This clone appeared a few times. The chain uses TRBV4-3 and TRBJ2-6, with a possible D match to TRBD1 (6 bases). Trimming pared 0 bases from V and 0 bases from J, leaving 12 bases between. Germline CDR1 LGHNA, CDR2 YSLEER. This CDR3 has 18 amino acids. CDR3 sequence reads: CASSQERQGSSGANVLTF. The CDR3 region has the DNA TGCGCCAGCAGCCAAGAGCGGCAGGGGTCCTCTGGGGCCAACGTCCTGACTTTC.

This clone has a handful of counts. The chain carries TRBV27 and TRBJ1-5; no reliable D call. The ends were cut back, 3 bases at V and 7 bases at J, with 10 bases in the middle. Germline values: CDR1 MNHEY, CDR2 SMNVEV (reference sequence). The CDR3 contains 13 residues. For the CDR3, the DNA is TGTGCCAGCAGTTTTCTGGGAGGGCAGCCCCAGCATTTT. It codes for CASSFLGGQPQHF.

This clone was detected only a few times. The genes are TRBV5-1 and TRBJ2-4; D ambiguous. V gave up 4 bases and J gave up 7 bases, with 12 bases separating them. Germline V gives CDR1 SGHRS, CDR2 YFSETQ. The CDR3 totals 13 residues. The CDR3 reads CASSGPGGNIQYF. CDR3 DNA: TGCGCCAGCAGCGGCCCGGGTGGGAACATTCAGTACTTC.

This clone was observed a few times. The genes are TRBV29-1 and TRBJ1-1; maybe TRBD1 (6 bases). V dropped 4 bases and J dropped 2 bases, with 14 bases sitting between them. This CDR3 comprises 14 residues. In germline, CDR1 is SQVTM, CDR2 ANQGSEA. CDR3 sequence: CSVAIGGGNTEAFF. CDR3 bases: TGCAGCGTTGCCATAGGGGGGGGAAACACTGAAGCTTTCTTT.

This clone was seen more than once but under ten times. The chain carries TRBV11-2 and TRBJ2-3, with 9 bases fitting TRBD1. The CDR3 contains 14 residues. Germline V lookup: CDR1 SGHAT, CDR2 FQNNGV. The ends lost 5 bases at V and 2 bases at J; junction bases unmatched: 2. The CDR3 loop reads CASSRDRATDTQYF. CDR3 nucleotides: TGTGCCAGCAGCCGGGACAGGGCCACAGATACGCAGTATTTT.

J is TRBJ1-4 and V is TRBV6-5; D call uncertain. This CDR3 contains 11 residues. Trimming shortened V by 5 bases and J by 8 bases, and 6 bases separated the two germline ends. Per germline, CDR1 MNHEY and CDR2 SVGAGI. This CDR3 reads CASSMGEKLFF. The DNA for the CDR3 is TGTGCCAGCAGTATGGGCGAAAAACTGTTTTTT.

For the CDR3, the DNA is TGTGCCAGCAGCCCCAGGGGGGCCCTTCCCGAGCAGTACTTC. As protein: CASSPRGALPEQYF. The chain couples TRBV14 to TRBJ2-7; a possible D gene is TRBD1 (7 bases). Germline V gives CDR1 SGHDN, CDR2 FVKESK. V dropped 4 bases and J dropped 6 bases, with 16 bases sitting between them. The CDR3 extends over 14 amino acids.

Only a few counts were recorded for this clone. This chain links TRBV6-6 with TRBJ2-7; the D is unclear. V was trimmed by 5 bases and J by 4 bases, leaving 15 bases between them. Germline V gene lookup returns CDR1 MNHNY and CDR2 SVGAGI (reference sequence). This CDR3 is built from 14 residues. For the CDR3, the DNA is TGTGCCAGCAGTGACTTGACTCGGCCGTACGAGCAGTACGTC. It codes for CASSDLTRPYEQYV.

This clone was seen only a few times. The rearrangement links TRBV5-1 to TRBJ1-2; no clear D gene. The germline V and J ends were trimmed by 3 bases and 4 bases, with 16 bases remaining between them. The length of the CDR3 is 15 residues. The germline gives CDR1 SGHRS, CDR2 YFSETQ. The CDR3 spells CASSSRPGESYGYTF. In DNA form, the CDR3 reads TGCGCCAGCAGCTCAAGACCCGGGGAGTCCTATGGCTACACCTTC. The entire variable domain, with the rest obtained from reference TRBV5-1 and TRBJ1-2, is as follows: KAGVTQTPRYLIKTRGQQVTLSCSPISGHRSVSWYQQTPGQGLQFLFEYFSETQRNKGNFPGRFSGRQFSNSRSEMNVSTLELGDSALYLCASSSRPGESYGYTFGSGTRLTVV.

The rearrangement joins TRBV19 to TRBJ1-1, with D possibly being TRBD1 (5 bases). CDR1 and CDR2 from the germline V gene are LNHDA and SQIVND (reference sequence). The CDR3 contains 13 residues. The V end was cut by 5 bases, the J end by 1 base, with 8 bases between. CDR3 region: CASSQQANTEAFF. The CDR3 nucleotides read TGTGCCAGTAGTCAACAGGCGAACACTGAAGCTTTCTTT. The variable domain in full, with the rest retrieved from reference TRBV19 and TRBJ1-1, is DGGITQSPKYLFRKEGQNVTLSCEQNLNHDAMYWYRQDPGQGLRLIYYSQIVNDFQKGDIAEGYSVSREKKESFPLTVTSAQKNPTAFYLCASSQQANTEAFFGQGTRLTVV.

V is TRBV7-9 and J is TRBJ1-1; D is ambiguous. This CDR3 region has 11 residues. The germline V and J ends were trimmed by 8 bases and 6 bases, with 10 bases remaining between them. Germline CDR1 reads SEHNR; CDR2 reads FQNEAQ (reference sequence). CDR3 nucleotides: TGTGCCAGCGCTAGGTCCCCTGAAGCTTTCTTT. Encoded protein: CASARSPEAFF.

The genes are TRBV5-4 and TRBJ1-1; D is perhaps TRBD1 (6 bases). There are 13 residues in the CDR3. The germline CDR1 and CDR2 sequences are SGHNT and YYREEE (reference sequence). The ends were cut back, 3 bases at V and 6 bases at J, with 12 bases in the middle. The CDR3 loop is CASSSDRIAEAFF. Here the CDR3 DNA reads TGTGCCAGCAGCTCAGACAGGATCGCTGAAGCTTTCTTT.

The sample holds a few counts of this clone. V gene TRBV7-2 combines with J gene TRBJ1-1; 8 bases are shared with TRBD1. The J segment lost 5 bases and the V segment lost 3 bases, leaving 5 bases of the junction unmatched. CDR3 length: 14 amino acids. CDR1 is SGHTA and CDR2 is FQGNSA in the germline V gene. This chain's CDR3 is CASSFRQGRTEAFF. The CDR3 DNA follows: TGTGCCAGCAGCTTCAGACAGGGGCGGACTGAAGCTTTCTTT.

This clone was counted a few times. The V gene is TRBV7-9, the J gene TRBJ2-1; a weak D match, TRBD2 (5 bases). V was shortened by 6 bases and J by 5 bases, with 14 bases between the two germline ends. The length of the CDR3 is 14 residues. Germline V gene data show CDR1 as SEHNR and CDR2 as FQNEAQ (reference sequence). CDR3 in amino acids: CASRVTGFNNEQFF. In nucleotides, the CDR3 is TGTGCCAGCAGGGTTACGGGGTTCAACAATGAGCAGTTCTTC.

This clone was detected only a few times. The chain has TRBV30 and TRBJ2-7; TRBD1 might be the D (6 bases). This CDR3 has 13 amino acids. Trimming pared 1 base from V and 6 bases from J, leaving 13 bases between. Per the germline V gene, CDR1 is GTSNPN and CDR2 is SVGIG (reference sequence). CDR3: CAWSGQTGTEQYF. CDR3 DNA: TGTGCCTGGAGTGGGCAGACAGGCACCGAGCAGTACTTC.

This clone was seen more than once but under ten times. The gene calls are TRBV5-4 and TRBJ2-1; D is undetermined. Trimming shortened V by 0 bases and J by 3 bases, and 10 bases separated the two germline ends. Looked up from germline, CDR1 is SGHNT and CDR2 is YYREEE (reference sequence). The CDR3 totals 15 residues. In nucleotides, the CDR3 is TGTGCCAGCAGCTTGGCCTTCGCTAGCTACAATGAGCAGTTCTTC. This translates into CASSLAFASYNEQFF.

For the CDR3, the DNA is TGCGCCAGCAGCGCGACTAGCGGAAAAGAGACCCAGTACTTC. Protein product: CASSATSGKETQYF. The chain couples TRBV5-1 to TRBJ2-5; 9 nucleotides agree with TRBD2. The CDR3 covers 14 residues. V was pared by 4 bases and J by 3 bases, with 4 bases of the junction left unmatched. CDR1 and CDR2 (germline): SGHRS, YFSETQ. Supplemented by reference TRBV5-1 and TRBJ2-5, the full variable domain reads KAGVTQTPRYLIKTRGQQVTLSCSPISGHRSVSWYQQTPGQGLQFLFEYFSETQRNKGNFPGRFSGRQFSNSRSEMNVSTLELGDSALYLCASSATSGKETQYFGPGTRLLVL.

This chain joins TRBV4-1 and TRBJ2-5; no clear D gene. The CDR3 has 15 residues. Germline V gene lookup returns CDR1 MGHRA and CDR2 YSYEKL. Deletions cut 4 bases from V and 4 bases from J, with 16 bases between. CDR3: CASSRQGTTPETQYF. CDR3 DNA sequence: TGCGCCAGCAGCCGCCAAGGTACGACTCCAGAGACCCAGTACTTC.

The rearrangement joins TRBV6-1 to TRBJ2-1; D unresolved. Germline V CDR1 and CDR2: MNHNS, SASEGT. Trimming shortened V by 0 bases and J by 12 bases, and 6 bases separated the two germline ends. The CDR3 consists of 11 residues. The chain's CDR3 is CASSEAPSQFF. The CDR3 DNA is TGTGCCAGCAGTGAAGCCCCGTCGCAGTTCTTC.

This clone came up a few times. V gene TRBV7-9 combines with J gene TRBJ2-1, with a weak D call TRBD1 (6 bases). Trimming cost V 4 bases and J 4 bases, with 14 bases left between them. Germline-derived CDR1 and CDR2 are SEHNR and FQNEAQ (reference sequence). This CDR3 spans 15 amino acids. CDR3 loop: CASSSPPGAYNEQFF. In DNA form, the CDR3 reads TGTGCCAGCAGCTCCCCACCAGGGGCATACAATGAGCAGTTCTTC.

This clone appeared a few times. The CDR3 DNA reads as TGTGCCAGCAGCTTCCGACTAGCGGGATTCTACGAGCAGTACGTC. Amino acid sequence: CASSFRLAGFYEQYV. The V and J genes are TRBV5-6 and TRBJ2-7; 11 bases are a match to TRBD2. This CDR3 has 15 residues. Trimming at V came to 2 bases and at J to 3 bases, leaving 4 bases not matched to a gene. Germline V lookup: CDR1 SGHDT, CDR2 YYEEEE.